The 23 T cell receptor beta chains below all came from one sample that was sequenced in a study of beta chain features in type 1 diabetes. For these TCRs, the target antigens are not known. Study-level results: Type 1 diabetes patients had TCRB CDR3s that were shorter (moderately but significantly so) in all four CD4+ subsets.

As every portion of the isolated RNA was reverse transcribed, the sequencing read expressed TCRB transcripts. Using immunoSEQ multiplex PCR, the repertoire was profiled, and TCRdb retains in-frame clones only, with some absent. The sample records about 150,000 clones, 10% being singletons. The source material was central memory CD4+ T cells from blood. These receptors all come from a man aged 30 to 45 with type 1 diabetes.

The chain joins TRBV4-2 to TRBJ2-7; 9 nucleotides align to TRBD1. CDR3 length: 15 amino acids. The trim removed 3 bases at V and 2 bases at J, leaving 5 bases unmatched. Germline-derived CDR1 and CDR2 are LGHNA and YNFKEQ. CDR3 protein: CASSQTGTGTYEQYF. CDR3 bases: TGTGCCAGCAGCCAGACCGGGACAGGGACCTACGAGCAGTACTTC.

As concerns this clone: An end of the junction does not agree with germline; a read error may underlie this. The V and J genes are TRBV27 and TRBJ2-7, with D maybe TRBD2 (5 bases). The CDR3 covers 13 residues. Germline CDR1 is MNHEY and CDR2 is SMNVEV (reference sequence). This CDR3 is CASSRLLSHEQYF. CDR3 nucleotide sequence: TGTGCCAGCAGTCGACTACTCTCCCACGAGCAGTACTTC.

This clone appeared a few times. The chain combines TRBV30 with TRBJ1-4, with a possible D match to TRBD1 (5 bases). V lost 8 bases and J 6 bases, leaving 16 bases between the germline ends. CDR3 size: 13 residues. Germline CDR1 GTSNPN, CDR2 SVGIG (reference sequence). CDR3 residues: CALNPGGYEKLFF. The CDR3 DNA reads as TGTGCCCTAAACCCGGGGGGTTATGAAAAACTGTTTTTT. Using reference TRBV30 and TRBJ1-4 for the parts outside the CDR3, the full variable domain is SQTIHQWPATLVQPVGSPLSLECTVEGTSNPNLYWYRQAAGRGLQLLFYSVGIGQISSEVPQNLSASRPQDRQFILSSKKLLLSDSGFYLCALNPGGYEKLFFGSGTQLSVL.

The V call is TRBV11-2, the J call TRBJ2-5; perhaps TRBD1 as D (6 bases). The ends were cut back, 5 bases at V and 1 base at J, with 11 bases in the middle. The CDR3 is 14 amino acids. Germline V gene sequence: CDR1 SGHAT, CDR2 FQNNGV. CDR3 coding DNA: TGTGCCAGCAGCCACCTACAGGGCCAAGAGACCCAGTACTTC. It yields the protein CASSHLQGQETQYF. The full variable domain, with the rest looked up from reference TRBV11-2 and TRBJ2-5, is EAGVAQSPRYKIIEKRQSVAFWCNPISGHATLYWYQQILGQGPKLLIQFQNNGVVDDSQLPKDRFSAERLKGVDSTLKIQPAKLEDSAVYLCASSHLQGQETQYFGPGTRLLVL.

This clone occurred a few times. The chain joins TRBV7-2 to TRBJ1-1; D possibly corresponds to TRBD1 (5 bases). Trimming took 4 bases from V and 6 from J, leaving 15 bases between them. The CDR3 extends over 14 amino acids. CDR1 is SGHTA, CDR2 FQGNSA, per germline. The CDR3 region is CASSSYIRGAEAFF. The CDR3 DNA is TGTGCCAGCAGCTCTTATATCCGGGGGGCTGAAGCTTTCTTT. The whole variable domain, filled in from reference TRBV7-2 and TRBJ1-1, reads GAGVSQSPSNKVTEKGKDVELRCDPISGHTALYWYRQSLGQGLEFLIYFQGNSAPDKSGLPSDRFSAERTGGSVSTLTIQRTQQEDSAVYLCASSSYIRGAEAFFGQGTRLTVV.

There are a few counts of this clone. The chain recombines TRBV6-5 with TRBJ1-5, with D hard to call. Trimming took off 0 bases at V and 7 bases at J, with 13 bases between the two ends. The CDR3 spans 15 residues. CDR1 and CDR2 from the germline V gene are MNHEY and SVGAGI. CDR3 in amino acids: CASSYSMWGGQPQHF. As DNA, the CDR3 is TGTGCCAGCAGTTACTCGATGTGGGGAGGGCAGCCCCAGCATTTT.

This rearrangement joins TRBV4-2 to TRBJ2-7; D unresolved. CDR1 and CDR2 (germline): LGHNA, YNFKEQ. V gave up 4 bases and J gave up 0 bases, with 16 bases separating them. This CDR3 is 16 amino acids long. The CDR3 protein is CASSPSSLSSSYEQYF. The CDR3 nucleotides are TGTGCCAGCAGCCCCTCAAGCCTCTCGAGCTCCTACGAGCAGTACTTC.

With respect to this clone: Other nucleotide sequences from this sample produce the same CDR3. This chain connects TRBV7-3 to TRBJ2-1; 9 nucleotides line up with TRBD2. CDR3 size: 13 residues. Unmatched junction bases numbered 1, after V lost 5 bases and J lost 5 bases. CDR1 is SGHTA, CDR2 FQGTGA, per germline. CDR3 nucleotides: TGTGCCAGCAGCCGGACTAGCGACAATGAGCAGTTCTTC. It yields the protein CASSRTSDNEQFF. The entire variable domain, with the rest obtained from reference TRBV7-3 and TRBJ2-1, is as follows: GAGVSQTPSNKVTEKGKYVELRCDPISGHTALYWYRQSLGQGPEFLIYFQGTGAADDSGLPNDRFFAVRPEGSVSTLKIQRTERGDSAVYLCASSRTSDNEQFFGPGTRLTVL.

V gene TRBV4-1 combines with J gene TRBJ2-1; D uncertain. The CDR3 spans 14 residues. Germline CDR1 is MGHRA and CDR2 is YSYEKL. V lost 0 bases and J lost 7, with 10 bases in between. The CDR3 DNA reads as TGCGCCAGCAGCCAAGATCCCGCGGTTAATGAGCAGTTCTTC. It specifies CASSQDPAVNEQFF.

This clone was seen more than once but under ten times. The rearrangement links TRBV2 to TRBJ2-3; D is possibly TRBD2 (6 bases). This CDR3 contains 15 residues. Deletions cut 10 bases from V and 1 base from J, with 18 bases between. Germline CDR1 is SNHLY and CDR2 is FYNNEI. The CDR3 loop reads CATANGGGGTDTQYF. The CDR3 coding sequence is TGTGCCACCGCGAATGGAGGCGGGGGCACAGATACGCAGTATTTT.

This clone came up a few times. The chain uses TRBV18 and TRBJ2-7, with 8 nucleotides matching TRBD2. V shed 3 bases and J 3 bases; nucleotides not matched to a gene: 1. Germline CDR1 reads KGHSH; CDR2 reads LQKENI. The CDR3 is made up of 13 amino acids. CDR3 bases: TGTGCCAGCTCACCCGGGACTAGCTACGAGCAGTACTTC. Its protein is CASSPGTSYEQYF.

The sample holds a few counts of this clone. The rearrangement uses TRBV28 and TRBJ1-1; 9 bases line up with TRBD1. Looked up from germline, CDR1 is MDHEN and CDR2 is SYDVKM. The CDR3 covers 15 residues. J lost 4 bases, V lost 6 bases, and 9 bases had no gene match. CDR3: CASRQQGAGGTEAFF. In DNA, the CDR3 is TGTGCCAGCAGACAACAGGGGGCAGGGGGCACTGAAGCTTTCTTT.

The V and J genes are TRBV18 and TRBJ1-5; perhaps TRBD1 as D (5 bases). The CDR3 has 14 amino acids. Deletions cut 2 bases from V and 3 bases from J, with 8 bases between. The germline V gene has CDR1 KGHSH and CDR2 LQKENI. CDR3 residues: CASSPGGSNQPQHF. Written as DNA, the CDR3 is TGTGCCAGCTCACCAGGGGGGTCCAATCAGCCCCAGCATTTT.

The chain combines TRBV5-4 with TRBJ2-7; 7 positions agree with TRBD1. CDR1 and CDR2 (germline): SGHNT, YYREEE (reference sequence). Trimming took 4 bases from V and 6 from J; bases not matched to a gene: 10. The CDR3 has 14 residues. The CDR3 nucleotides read TGTGCCAGCAGCGCGCCGACAGGGTCGGGCGAGCAGTACTTC. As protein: CASSAPTGSGEQYF.

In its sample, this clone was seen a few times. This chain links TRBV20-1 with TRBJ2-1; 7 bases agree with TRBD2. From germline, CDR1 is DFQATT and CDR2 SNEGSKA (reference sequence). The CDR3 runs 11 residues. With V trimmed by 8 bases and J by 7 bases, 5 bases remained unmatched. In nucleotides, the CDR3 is TGCAGTTCTTTCGGGGGGAATGAGCAGTTCTTC. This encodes CSSFGGNEQFF.

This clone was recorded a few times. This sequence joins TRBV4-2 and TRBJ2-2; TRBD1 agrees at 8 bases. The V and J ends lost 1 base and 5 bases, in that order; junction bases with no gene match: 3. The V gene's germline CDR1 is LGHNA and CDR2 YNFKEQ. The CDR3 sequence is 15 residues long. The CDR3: CASSQGTGKTGELFF. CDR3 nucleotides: TGTGCCAGCAGCCAAGGGACAGGGAAGACCGGGGAGCTGTTTTTT.

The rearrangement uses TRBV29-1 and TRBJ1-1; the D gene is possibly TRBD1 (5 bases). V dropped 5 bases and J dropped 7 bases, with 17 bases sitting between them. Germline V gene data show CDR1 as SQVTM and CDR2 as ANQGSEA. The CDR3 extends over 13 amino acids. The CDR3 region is CSVYGRGRSEAFF. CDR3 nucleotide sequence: TGCAGCGTTTATGGGAGGGGACGCAGTGAAGCTTTCTTT.

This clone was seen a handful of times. This CDR3 reads CASRDSPNQPQHF. CDR3 sequence (DNA): TGTGCCAGCAGGGACTCCCCAAATCAGCCCCAGCATTTT. The rearrangement links TRBV2 to TRBJ1-5; unclear D gene. This CDR3 is built from 13 residues. V dropped 6 bases and J dropped 4 bases, with 10 bases sitting between them. Germline V lookup: CDR1 SNHLY, CDR2 FYNNEI. The full variable domain, rest sourced from reference TRBV2 and TRBJ1-5, is EPEVTQTPSHQVTQMGQEVILRCVPISNHLYFYWYRQILGQKVEFLVSFYNNEISEKSEIFDDQFSVERPDGSNFTLKIRSTKLEDSAMYFCASRDSPNQPQHFGDGTRLSIL.

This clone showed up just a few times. The CDR3 here is CASSQELAGGSKNIQYF. The CDR3 DNA sequence: TGTGCCAGCAGCCAAGAACTAGCGGGCGGGTCCAAAAACATTCAGTACTTC. V usage is TRBV4-2 and J usage is TRBJ2-4, with 9 bases identical to TRBD2. Germline loops: CDR1 LGHNA, CDR2 YNFKEQ. This CDR3 spans 17 amino acids. Trimming took 0 bases from V and 2 from J; bases not matched to a gene: 5.

CDR3 nucleotides: TGTGCCAGCAGCTCACCGAACACCGGGAGCTGCACCTTC. It specifies CASSSPNTGSCTF. The rearrangement joins TRBV7-2 to TRBJ1-2, with no clear D. The V gene's germline CDR1 is SGHTA and CDR2 FQGNSA. This CDR3 is 13 amino acids long. V dropped 4 bases and J dropped 13 bases, with 19 bases sitting between them.

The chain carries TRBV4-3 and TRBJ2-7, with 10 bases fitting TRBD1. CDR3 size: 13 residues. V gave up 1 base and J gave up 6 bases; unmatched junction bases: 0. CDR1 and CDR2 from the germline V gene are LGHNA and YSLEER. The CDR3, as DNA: TGCGCCAGCAGCCAAGGACAGGGGGCCGAGCAGTACTTC. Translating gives CASSQGQGAEQYF.

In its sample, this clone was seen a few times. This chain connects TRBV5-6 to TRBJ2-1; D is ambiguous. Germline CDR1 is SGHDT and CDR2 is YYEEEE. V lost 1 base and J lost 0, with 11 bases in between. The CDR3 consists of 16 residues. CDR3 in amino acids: CASSLSQSSSYNEQFF. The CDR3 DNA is TGTGCCAGCAGCTTGTCTCAAAGTAGCTCCTACAATGAGCAGTTCTTC.

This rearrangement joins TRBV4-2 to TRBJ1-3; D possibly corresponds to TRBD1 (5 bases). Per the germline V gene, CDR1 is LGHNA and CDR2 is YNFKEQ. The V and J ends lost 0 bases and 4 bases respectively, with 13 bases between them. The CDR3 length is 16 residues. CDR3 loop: CASSQDGRVDGNTIYF. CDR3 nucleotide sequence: TGTGCCAGCAGCCAAGACGGCAGGGTCGACGGAAACACCATATATTTT.